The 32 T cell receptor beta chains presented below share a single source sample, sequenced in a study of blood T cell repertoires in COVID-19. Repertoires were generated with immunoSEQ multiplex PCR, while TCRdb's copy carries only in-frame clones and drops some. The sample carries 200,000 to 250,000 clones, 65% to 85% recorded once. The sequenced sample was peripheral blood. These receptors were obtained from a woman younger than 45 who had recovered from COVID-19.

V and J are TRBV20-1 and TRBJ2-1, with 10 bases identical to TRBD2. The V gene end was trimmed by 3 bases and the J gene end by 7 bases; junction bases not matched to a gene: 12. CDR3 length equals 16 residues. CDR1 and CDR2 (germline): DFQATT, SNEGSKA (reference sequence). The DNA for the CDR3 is TGCAGTGCTAGTGAGCTAGCGGGAGATCGGTTGAATGAGCAGTTCTTC. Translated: CSASELAGDRLNEQFF.

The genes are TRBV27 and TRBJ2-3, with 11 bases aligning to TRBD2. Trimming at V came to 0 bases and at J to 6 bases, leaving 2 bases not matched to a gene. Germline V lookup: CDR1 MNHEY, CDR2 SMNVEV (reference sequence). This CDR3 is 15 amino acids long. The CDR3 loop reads CASSLSSGRADTQYF. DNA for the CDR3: TGTGCCAGCAGTTTATCTAGCGGGAGGGCTGATACGCAGTATTTT.

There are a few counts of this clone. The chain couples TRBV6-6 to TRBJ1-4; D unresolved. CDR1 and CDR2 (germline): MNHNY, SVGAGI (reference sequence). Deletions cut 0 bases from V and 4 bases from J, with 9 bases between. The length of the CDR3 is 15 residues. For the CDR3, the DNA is TGTGCCAGCAGTTACTCGAGGCCGAGTAATGAAAAACTGTTTTTT. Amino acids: CASSYSRPSNEKLFF.

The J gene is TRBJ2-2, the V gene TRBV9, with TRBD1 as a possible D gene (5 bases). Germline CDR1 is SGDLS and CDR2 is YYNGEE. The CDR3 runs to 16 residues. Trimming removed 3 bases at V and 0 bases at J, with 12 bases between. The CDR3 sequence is CASSGPTDANTGELFF. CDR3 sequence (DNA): TGTGCCAGCAGCGGACCGACAGACGCGAACACCGGGGAGCTGTTTTTT.

The CDR3, as DNA: TGTGCCACCAGTGATTCAAGACAGGCGGACACTGAAGCTTTCTTT. Translated, it gives CATSDSRQADTEAFF. V usage is TRBV24-1 and J usage is TRBJ1-1, with a tentative D call TRBD1 (6 bases). The CDR3 is made up of 15 amino acids. CDR1 is KGHDR and CDR2 is SFDVKD in the germline V gene. Trimming stripped 2 bases from V and 3 bases from J, with 12 bases between.

As DNA, the CDR3 is TGTGCCAGCAGCAAGGGGACAGACCAAGAGACCCAGTACTTC. Its protein product is CASSKGTDQETQYF. The rearrangement links TRBV13 to TRBJ2-5; 7 bases match TRBD1. Germline V CDR1 and CDR2: PRHDT, FYEKMQ (reference sequence). V was clipped by 5 bases and J by 0 bases; unmatched bases: 3. The CDR3 sequence is 14 residues long.

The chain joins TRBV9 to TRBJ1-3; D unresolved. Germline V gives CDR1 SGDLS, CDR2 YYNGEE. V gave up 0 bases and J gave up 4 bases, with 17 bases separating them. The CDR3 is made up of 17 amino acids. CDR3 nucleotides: TGTGCCAGCAGCGTAGCTCTTAGCCGGGCGGGGGGAAACACCATATATTTT. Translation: CASSVALSRAGGNTIYF.

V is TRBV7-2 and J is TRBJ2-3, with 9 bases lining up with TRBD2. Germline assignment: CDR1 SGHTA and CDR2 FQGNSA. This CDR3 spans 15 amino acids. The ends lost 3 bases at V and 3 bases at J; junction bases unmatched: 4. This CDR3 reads CASSFIAGVTDTQYF. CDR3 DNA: TGTGCCAGCAGCTTTATAGCGGGAGTGACAGATACGCAGTATTTT.

The CDR3 loop is CASSAAWGDYGYTF. The CDR3 DNA reads as TGTGCCAGCTCCGCGGCGTGGGGAGACTATGGCTACACCTTC. The chain has TRBV18 and TRBJ1-2; unclear D gene. Per germline, CDR1 KGHSH and CDR2 LQKENI. The CDR3 is 14 residues long. Trimming took off 6 bases at V and 3 bases at J, with 14 bases between the two ends.

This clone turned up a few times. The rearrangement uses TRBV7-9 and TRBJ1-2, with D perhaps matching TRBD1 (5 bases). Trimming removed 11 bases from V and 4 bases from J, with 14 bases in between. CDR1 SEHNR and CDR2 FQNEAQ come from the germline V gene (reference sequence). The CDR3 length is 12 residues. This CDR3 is CAGGVEVYGYTF. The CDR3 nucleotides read TGTGCCGGGGGGGTTGAGGTCTATGGCTACACCTTC. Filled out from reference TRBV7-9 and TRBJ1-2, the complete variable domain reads DTGVSQNPRHKITKRGQNVTFRCDPISEHNRLYWYRQTLGQGPEFLTYFQNEAQLEKSRLLSDRFSAERPKGSFSTLEIQRTEQGDSAMYLCAGGVEVYGYTFGSGTRLTVV.

CDR3 residues: CASSYGGLEAFF. CDR3 coding DNA: TGTGCCAGCAGTTACGGGGGCCTTGAAGCTTTCTTT. The rearrangement links TRBV6-5 to TRBJ1-1, with TRBD1 as a possible D gene (6 bases). Germline CDR1 is MNHEY and CDR2 is SVGAGI. The V gene lost 2 bases and the J gene lost 7 bases, with 8 bases spanning the gap. The CDR3 runs to 12 residues.

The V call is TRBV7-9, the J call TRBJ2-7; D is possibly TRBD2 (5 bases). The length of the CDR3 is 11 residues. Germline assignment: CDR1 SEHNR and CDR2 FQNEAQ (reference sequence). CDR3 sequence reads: CRYRDSYEQYF. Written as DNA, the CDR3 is TGTCGTTATCGGGACTCCTACGAGCAGTACTTC.

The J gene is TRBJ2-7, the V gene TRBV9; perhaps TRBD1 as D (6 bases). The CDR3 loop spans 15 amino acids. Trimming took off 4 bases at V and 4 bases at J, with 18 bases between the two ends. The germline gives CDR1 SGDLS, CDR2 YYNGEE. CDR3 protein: CASSPLGAGTYEQYF. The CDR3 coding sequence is TGTGCCAGCAGCCCCCTGGGGGCAGGGACGTACGAGCAGTACTTC.

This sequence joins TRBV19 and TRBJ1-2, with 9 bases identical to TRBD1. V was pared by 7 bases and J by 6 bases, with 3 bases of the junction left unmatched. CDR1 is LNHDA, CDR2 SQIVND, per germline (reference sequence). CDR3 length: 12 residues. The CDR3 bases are TGTGCCAGTACGACAGGGGGAGATGGCTACACCTTC. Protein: CASTTGGDGYTF.

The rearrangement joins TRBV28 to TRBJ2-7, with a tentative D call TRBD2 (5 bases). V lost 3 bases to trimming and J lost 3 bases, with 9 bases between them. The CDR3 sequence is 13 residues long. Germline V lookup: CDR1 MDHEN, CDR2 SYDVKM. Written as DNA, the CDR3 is TGTGCCAGCAGTTTGGCGGGTAACTACGAGCAGTACTTC. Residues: CASSLAGNYEQYF.

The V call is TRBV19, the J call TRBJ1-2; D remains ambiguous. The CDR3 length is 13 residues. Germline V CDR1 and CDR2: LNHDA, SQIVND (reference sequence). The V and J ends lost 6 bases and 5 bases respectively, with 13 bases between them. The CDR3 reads CASSPGRTYGYTF. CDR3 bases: TGTGCCAGTAGCCCTGGACGGACTTATGGCTACACCTTC. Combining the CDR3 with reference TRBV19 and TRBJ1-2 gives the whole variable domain DGGITQSPKYLFRKEGQNVTLSCEQNLNHDAMYWYRQDPGQGLRLIYYSQIVNDFQKGDIAEGYSVSREKKESFPLTVTSAQKNPTAFYLCASSPGRTYGYTFGSGTRLTVV.

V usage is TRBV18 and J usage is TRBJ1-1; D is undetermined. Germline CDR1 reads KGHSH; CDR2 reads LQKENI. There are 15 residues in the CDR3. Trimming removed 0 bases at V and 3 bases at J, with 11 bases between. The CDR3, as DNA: TGTGCCAGCTCACCACCGGCGGGTTGGGACACTGAAGCTTTCTTT. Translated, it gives CASSPPAGWDTEAFF.

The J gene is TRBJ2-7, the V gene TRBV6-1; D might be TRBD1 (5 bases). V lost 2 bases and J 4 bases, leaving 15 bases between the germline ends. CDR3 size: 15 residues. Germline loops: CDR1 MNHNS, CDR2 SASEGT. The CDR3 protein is CASSEQGEAGYEQYF. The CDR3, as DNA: TGTGCCAGCAGTGAACAGGGCGAAGCCGGTTACGAGCAGTACTTC.

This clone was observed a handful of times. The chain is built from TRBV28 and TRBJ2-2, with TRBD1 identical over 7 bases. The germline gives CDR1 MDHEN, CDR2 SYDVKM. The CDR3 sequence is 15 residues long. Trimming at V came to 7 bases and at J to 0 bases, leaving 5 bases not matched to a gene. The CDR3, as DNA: TGTGCCAGCACCATCGGACAGGCGAACACCGGGGAGCTGTTTTTT. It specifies CASTIGQANTGELFF.

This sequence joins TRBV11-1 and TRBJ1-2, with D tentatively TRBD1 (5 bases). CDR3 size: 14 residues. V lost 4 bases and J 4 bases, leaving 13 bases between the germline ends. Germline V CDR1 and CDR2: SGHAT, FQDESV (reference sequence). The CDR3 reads CASSSRGGSYGYTF. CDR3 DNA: TGTGCCAGCAGCTCTCGGGGGGGATCCTATGGCTACACCTTC.

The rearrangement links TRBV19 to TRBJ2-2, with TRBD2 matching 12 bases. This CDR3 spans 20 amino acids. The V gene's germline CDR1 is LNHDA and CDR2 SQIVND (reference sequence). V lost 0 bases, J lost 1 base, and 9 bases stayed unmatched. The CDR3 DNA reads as TGTGCCAGTAGTATAGATTGGAGGACTAGCGGGATAATGAACACCGGGGAGCTGTTTTTT. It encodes CASSIDWRTSGIMNTGELFF.

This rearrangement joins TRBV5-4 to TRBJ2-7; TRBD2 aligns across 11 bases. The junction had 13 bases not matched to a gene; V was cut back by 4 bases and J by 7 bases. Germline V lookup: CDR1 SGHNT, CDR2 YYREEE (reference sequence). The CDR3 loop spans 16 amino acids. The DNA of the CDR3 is TGTGCCAGCAGCCGTCCGGGACTAGCGGCGATTCGGGAGCAGTACTTC. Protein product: CASSRPGLAAIREQYF. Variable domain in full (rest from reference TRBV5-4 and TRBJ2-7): ETGVTQSPTHLIKTRGQQVTLRCSSQSGHNTVSWYQQALGQGPQFIFQYYREEENGRGNFPPRFSGLQFPNYSSELNVNALELDDSALYLCASSRPGLAAIREQYFGPGTRLTVT.

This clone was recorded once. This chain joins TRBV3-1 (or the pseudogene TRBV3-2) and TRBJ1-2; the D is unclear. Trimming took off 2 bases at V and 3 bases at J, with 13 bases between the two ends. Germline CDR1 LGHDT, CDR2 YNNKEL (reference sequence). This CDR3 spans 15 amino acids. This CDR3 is CASSQLEFTYYGYTF. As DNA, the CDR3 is TGTGCCAGCAGCCAATTGGAGTTTACCTACTATGGCTACACCTTC.

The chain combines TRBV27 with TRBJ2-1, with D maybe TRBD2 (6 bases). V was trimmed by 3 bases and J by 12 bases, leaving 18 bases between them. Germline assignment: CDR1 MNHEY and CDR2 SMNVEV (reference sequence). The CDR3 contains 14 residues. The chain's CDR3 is CASSLSGVGGRQFF. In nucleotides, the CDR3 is TGTGCCAGCAGTTTGTCGGGGGTCGGCGGACGGCAGTTCTTC.

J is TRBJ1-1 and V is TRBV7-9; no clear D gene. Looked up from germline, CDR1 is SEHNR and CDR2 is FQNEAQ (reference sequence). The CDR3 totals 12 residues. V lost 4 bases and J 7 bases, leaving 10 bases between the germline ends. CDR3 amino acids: CASSYPYSEAFF. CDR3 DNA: TGTGCCAGCAGCTATCCGTACAGTGAAGCTTTCTTT.

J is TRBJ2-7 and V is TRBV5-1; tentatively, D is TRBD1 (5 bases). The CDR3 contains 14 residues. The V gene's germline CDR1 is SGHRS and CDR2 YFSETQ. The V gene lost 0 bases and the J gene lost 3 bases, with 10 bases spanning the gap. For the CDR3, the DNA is TGCGCCAGCAGCTTGGACAGGATCATCTACGAGCAGTACTTC. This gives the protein CASSLDRIIYEQYF.

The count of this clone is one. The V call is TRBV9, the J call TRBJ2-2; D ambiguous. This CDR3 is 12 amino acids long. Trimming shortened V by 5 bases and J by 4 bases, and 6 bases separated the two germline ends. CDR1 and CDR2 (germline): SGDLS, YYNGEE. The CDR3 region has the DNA TGTGCCAGCAGGGAGTCCACCGGGGAGCTGTTTTTT. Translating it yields CASRESTGELFF.

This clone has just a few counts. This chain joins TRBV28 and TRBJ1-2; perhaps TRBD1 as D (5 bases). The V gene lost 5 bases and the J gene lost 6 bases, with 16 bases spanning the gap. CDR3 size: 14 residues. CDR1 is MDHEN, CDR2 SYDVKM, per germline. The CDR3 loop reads CASSPPQGGDGYTF. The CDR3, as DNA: TGTGCCAGCAGTCCTCCGCAGGGTGGTGATGGCTACACCTTC.

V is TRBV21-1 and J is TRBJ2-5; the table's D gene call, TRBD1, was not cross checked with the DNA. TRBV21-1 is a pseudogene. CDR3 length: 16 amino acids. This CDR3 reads CASRLPQGYFQETQYF. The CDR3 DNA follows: TGTGCCAGCAGACTCCCCCAGGGATATTTCCAAGAGACCCAGTACTTC.

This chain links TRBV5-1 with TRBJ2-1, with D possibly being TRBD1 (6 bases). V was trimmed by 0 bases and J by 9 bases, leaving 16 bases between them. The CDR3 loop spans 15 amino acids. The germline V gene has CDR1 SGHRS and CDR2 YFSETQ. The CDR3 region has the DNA TGCGCCAGCAGCTTGGTTACAGGGACCGTTCTTGAGCAGTTCTTC. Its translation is CASSLVTGTVLEQFF. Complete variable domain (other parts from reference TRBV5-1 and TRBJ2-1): KAGVTQTPRYLIKTRGQQVTLSCSPISGHRSVSWYQQTPGQGLQFLFEYFSETQRNKGNFPGRFSGRQFSNSRSEMNVSTLELGDSALYLCASSLVTGTVLEQFFGPGTRLTVL.

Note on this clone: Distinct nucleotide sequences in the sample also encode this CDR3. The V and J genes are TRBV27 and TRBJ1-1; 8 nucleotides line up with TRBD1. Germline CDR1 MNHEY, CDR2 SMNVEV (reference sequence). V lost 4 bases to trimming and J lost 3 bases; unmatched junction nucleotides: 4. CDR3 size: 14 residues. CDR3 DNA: TGTGCCAGCAGTTCCAGGGGACAGGACACTGAAGCTTTCTTT. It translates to CASSSRGQDTEAFF.

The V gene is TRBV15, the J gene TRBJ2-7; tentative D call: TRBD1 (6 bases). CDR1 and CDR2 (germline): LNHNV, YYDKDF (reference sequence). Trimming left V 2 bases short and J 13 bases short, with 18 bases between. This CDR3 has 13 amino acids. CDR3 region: CATSRQGPQLLYF. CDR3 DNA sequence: TGTGCCACCAGCAGACAGGGGCCACAACTGCTATACTTC.